This TCR beta chain was captured by sequencing in a study of shared clonotypes between healthy human individuals. This clone is a singleton in its sample. Its target is not known. Study-level points and caveats: The generation probabilities recorded for non-shared clonotypes fell below those of clonotypes shared by all four donors.

Each subset's genomic DNA was shared equally among a number of immunoSEQ plates. Assay: immunoSEQ multiplex PCR; the TCRdb copy retains only in-frame clones and omits some. This table holds nearly 1 million clones, approximately 80% found once. The CDR3 spans 16 residues. Germline trimming cut 5 bases from V and 1 base from J; bases unmatched to any gene: 9. Looked up from germline, CDR1 is WSHSY and CDR2 is SAAADI. What was sequenced was memory CD4+ T cells sorted from blood. Subset here: CD45RA-negative fraction. V gene TRBV10-2 combines with J gene TRBJ2-3; 7 bases line up with TRBD1. This receptor was identified in a young man in good health. CDR3: CASSKHRGEGTDTQYF. The CDR3 nucleotides are TGCGCCAGCAGTAAGCACAGGGGCGAGGGCACAGATACGCAGTATTTT.